The source of this T cell receptor beta chain is a study of identifying expanded T cells in peripheral blood. A note on this clone: Antigen unknown.

This CDR3 is 13 amino acids long. Germline values: CDR1 GTSNPN, CDR2 SVGIG (reference sequence). Trimming left V 0 bases short and J 5 bases short, with 10 bases between. No infections or other immune events were documented during collection. Study-wide results and caveats: Differentially abundant clones: 0.95 to 1.5 between replicates, 15 to 17 at about 13 days, approximately 19 at four. Two-week clone count variance significantly increased as total template count grew.

Some clones are missing from TCRdb's copy, which holds only in-frame ones; the method was immunoSEQ multiplex PCR. Among approximately 79,000 clones listed, about nine tenths were seen once. This TCR was recovered from a person between 18 and 70 years old in good health. This chain uses TRBV30 with TRBJ2-5; no firm D call. Sequenced sample: blood. DNA of the CDR3: TGTGCCTGGAGTGTACTAATAGGGGAGACCCAGTACTTC. It encodes CAWSVLIGETQYF.